This paragraph covers one T cell receptor (beta chain) sequence. Its antigen is not identified. Method: immunoSEQ multiplex PCR; TCRdb's copy keeps in-frame clones and lacks some. The data contain some 140,000 clones, 88% of them singletons. This specimen comes from a study of T cell responses to AZD1222 COVID-19 vaccine. Germline CDR1 is MNHNS and CDR2 is SASEGT. V dropped 0 bases and J dropped 0 bases, with 12 bases sitting between them. The CDR3 is 17 amino acids. General observations from the study: Close to half of spike-specific TCRs reportedly recognize unmutated variant regions. Once two AZD1222 doses were given, Spike-specific TCR breadth and depth went up.

The J gene is TRBJ1-5, the V gene TRBV6-1, with TRBD1 as a possible D gene (6 bases). The source of this sequence is an adult in good health. The sample in question was peripheral blood, obtained on day 0 of AZD1222 vaccination. This CDR3 is CASSEAGGRFSNQPQHF. In DNA form, the CDR3 reads TGTGCCAGCAGTGAAGCGGGGGGGCGGTTTAGCAATCAGCCCCAGCATTTT.